This passage covers 20 T cell receptor beta chains from one sample sequenced in a study of monozygotic twins with cystic fibrosis. Libraries were prepared by immunoSEQ multiplex PCR; TCRdb keeps only in-frame clonotypes and omits some of them. The table shows tens of thousands of clones, with under 70% occurring only once. The sample comprised blood. These receptors originate from a girl aged 10-17 years with cystic fibrosis.

CDR3 in amino acids: CASSLDAGVTYEQYV. The CDR3 nucleotides read TGTGCCAGCAGCTTAGACGCGGGAGTAACCTACGAGCAGTACGTC. V usage is TRBV7-8 and J usage is TRBJ2-7, with TRBD2 matching over 7 bases. Looked up from germline, CDR1 is SGHVS and CDR2 is FQNEAQ. The CDR3 extends over 15 amino acids. Trimming removed 1 base from V and 2 bases from J; junction bases left unmatched: 5.

This rearrangement joins TRBV2 to TRBJ2-7; no reliable D call. Germline assignment: CDR1 SNHLY and CDR2 FYNNEI. This CDR3 contains 11 residues. Trimming took 7 bases from V and 4 from J, leaving 8 bases between them. This CDR3 is CASIAAYEQYF. The CDR3 DNA follows: TGTGCCAGCATCGCAGCATACGAGCAGTACTTC. The full variable domain, its missing parts supplied by reference TRBV2 and TRBJ2-7, is EPEVTQTPSHQVTQMGQEVILRCVPISNHLYFYWYRQILGQKVEFLVSFYNNEISEKSEIFDDQFSVERPDGSNFTLKIRSTKLEDSAMYFCASIAAYEQYFGPGTRLTVT.

The chain's CDR3 is CSARLQGLPYEQYF. Written as DNA, the CDR3 is TGCAGCGCCCGATTACAGGGCCTCCCCTACGAGCAGTACTTC. The chain links TRBV29-1 to TRBJ2-7; D might be TRBD1 (6 bases). Germline lookup yields CDR1 SQVTM and CDR2 ANQGSEA. The V end lost 7 bases, the J end lost 2 bases, and 18 bases lay between the germline ends. The CDR3 length is 14 residues.

The V and J genes are TRBV7-2 and TRBJ2-7; 7 positions agree with TRBD1. With 1 base clipped from V and 6 bases from J, the junction kept 3 bases outside the gene matches. This CDR3 is built from 13 residues. Germline CDR1 SGHTA, CDR2 FQGNSA. CDR3 region: CASSLVRQGEQYV. The CDR3 nucleotides are TGTGCCAGCAGCTTAGTAAGACAGGGCGAGCAGTACGTC.

This rearrangement joins TRBV29-1 to TRBJ2-7, with D possibly matching TRBD1 (5 bases). This CDR3 has 12 residues. Germline CDR1 SQVTM, CDR2 ANQGSEA. Trimming left V 7 bases short and J 5 bases short, with 15 bases between. The CDR3 bases are TGCAGCGCCCAAGACAGTTTCCACGAGCAGTACGTC. Residues: CSAQDSFHEQYV.

This clone was counted between two and nine times. V gene TRBV6-1 combines with J gene TRBJ1-5; D may be TRBD1 (6 bases). CDR3 size: 14 residues. Germline CDR1 MNHNS, CDR2 SASEGT. V was shortened by 6 bases and J by 3 bases, with 12 bases between the two germline ends. This CDR3 reads CASRGGVNNQPQHF. The CDR3 DNA follows: TGTGCCAGCAGGGGGGGCGTTAACAATCAGCCCCAGCATTTT.

The genes are TRBV29-1 and TRBJ2-5; no clear D. Germline V gives CDR1 SQVTM, CDR2 ANQGSEA. The CDR3 extends over 12 amino acids. V was pared by 8 bases and J by 1 base, with 11 bases between. CDR3 in amino acids: CSLRWGQETQYF. The CDR3 nucleotides are TGCAGCCTACGTTGGGGCCAAGAGACCCAGTACTTC.

This chain connects TRBV2 to TRBJ1-5; no definite D call. This CDR3 is 11 amino acids long. Deletions cut 4 bases from V and 9 bases from J, with 7 bases between. Germline CDR1 is SNHLY and CDR2 is FYNNEI. This CDR3 reads CASSGLGPQHF. The DNA of the CDR3 is TGTGCCAGCAGTGGGCTGGGGCCCCAGCATTTT.

V gene TRBV9 combines with J gene TRBJ1-1; the D is unclear. Germline V gives CDR1 SGDLS, CDR2 YYNGEE. Deletions cut 0 bases from V and 1 base from J, with 10 bases between. This CDR3 is built from 15 residues. CDR3 in DNA: TGTGCCAGCAGCGTAGTAGGCTCCTCGAACACTGAAGCTTTCTTT. The encoded protein is CASSVVGSSNTEAFF. Full variable domain (remainder filled in from reference TRBV9 and TRBJ1-1): DSGVTQTPKHLITATGQRVTLRCSPRSGDLSVYWYQQSLDQGLQFLIQYYNGEERAKGNILERFSAQQFPDLHSELNLSSLELGDSALYFCASSVVGSSNTEAFFGQGTRLTVV.

The chain has TRBV27 and TRBJ1-1; no firm D call. In germline, CDR1 is MNHEY, CDR2 SMNVEV (reference sequence). V shed 4 bases and J shed 4 bases, with 13 bases lying between them. The CDR3 has 14 amino acids. The CDR3 spells CASSSRLGGTEAFF. CDR3 in DNA: TGTGCCAGCAGTTCGCGCCTGGGAGGCACTGAAGCTTTCTTT.

This clone was picked up a small number of times. This CDR3 is CASSPTGTTWGYTF. CDR3 DNA sequence: TGTGCCAGCTCACCCACCGGGACGACCTGGGGCTACACCTTC. The chain combines TRBV18 with TRBJ1-2; possibly TRBD1 for D (5 bases). This CDR3 region has 14 residues. Trimming took 3 bases from V and 8 from J, leaving 16 bases between them. Germline CDR1 is KGHSH and CDR2 is LQKENI.

V usage is TRBV2 and J usage is TRBJ2-7; 9 bases match TRBD2. Unmatched junction bases numbered 5, after V lost 8 bases and J lost 0 bases. CDR1 SNHLY and CDR2 FYNNEI come from the germline V gene. The CDR3 is 14 residues long. The CDR3 is CASCIAGDSYEQYF. CDR3 DNA sequence: TGTGCCAGCTGCATAGCGGGGGACTCCTACGAGCAGTACTTC. The full variable domain, its missing parts supplied by reference TRBV2 and TRBJ2-7, is EPEVTQTPSHQVTQMGQEVILRCVPISNHLYFYWYRQILGQKVEFLVSFYNNEISEKSEIFDDQFSVERPDGSNFTLKIRSTKLEDSAMYFCASCIAGDSYEQYFGPGTRLTVT.

Worth noting for this clone: The germline gene is not matched at one end of the junction; a read error may be the cause. CDR3 nucleotide sequence: TGTGCCAGCAGCTCTAGCGGGAGAATTCAAGTCTTC. Translated: CASSSSGRIQVF. V gene TRBV5-6 combines with J gene TRBJ2-1, with TRBD2 matching over 10 bases. The germline gives CDR1 SGHDT, CDR2 YYEEEE. This CDR3 region has 12 residues. Using reference TRBV5-6 and TRBJ2-1 for the parts outside the CDR3, the full variable domain is DAGVTQSPTHLIKTRGQQVTLRCSPKSGHDTVSWYQQALGQGPQFIFQYYEEEERQRGNFPDRFSGHQFPNYSSELNVNALLLGDSALYLCASSSSGRIQVFGPGTRLTVL.

The chain carries TRBV19 and TRBJ2-1, with D perhaps TRBD1 (5 bases). This CDR3 is built from 16 residues. Germline-derived CDR1 and CDR2 are LNHDA and SQIVND (reference sequence). V lost 2 bases and J 7 bases, leaving 18 bases between the germline ends. The CDR3 bases are TGTGCCAGTAGTATATGGGGCCGCTCCACTCTAAATGAGCAGTTCTTC. Translating it yields CASSIWGRSTLNEQFF. The full variable domain, rest sourced from reference TRBV19 and TRBJ2-1, is DGGITQSPKYLFRKEGQNVTLSCEQNLNHDAMYWYRQDPGQGLRLIYYSQIVNDFQKGDIAEGYSVSREKKESFPLTVTSAQKNPTAFYLCASSIWGRSTLNEQFFGPGTRLTVL.

This clone has more than one count but fewer than ten. The chain employs TRBV5-1 and TRBJ1-2, with TRBD1 as a possible D gene (6 bases). The germline V gene has CDR1 SGHRS and CDR2 YFSETQ. The germline V and J ends were trimmed by 0 bases and 0 bases, with 9 bases remaining between them. The CDR3 spans 15 residues. CDR3 nucleotide sequence: TGCGCCAGCAGCTTGGGGCAGGGGCCTAACTATGGCTACACCTTC. Translation gives CASSLGQGPNYGYTF.

The V and J genes are TRBV30 and TRBJ1-4, with TRBD1 as a possible D gene (5 bases). Trimming left V 3 bases short and J 4 bases short, with 12 bases between. The CDR3 has 14 residues. CDR1 is GTSNPN and CDR2 is SVGIG in the germline V gene (reference sequence). CDR3 protein: CAWRERGFNEKLFF. CDR3 coding DNA: TGTGCCTGGAGGGAGAGGGGTTTTAATGAAAAACTGTTTTTT.

CDR3 loop: CASSSYGYGHVNTEAFF. The CDR3 nucleotides are TGTGCCAGCAGCTCATATGGGTACGGACATGTGAACACTGAAGCTTTCTTT. The genes are TRBV9 and TRBJ1-1, with TRBD1 as a possible D gene (5 bases). V was clipped by 4 bases and J by 0 bases, with 19 bases between them. The CDR3 runs to 17 residues. The germline V gene has CDR1 SGDLS and CDR2 YYNGEE.

V usage is TRBV2 and J usage is TRBJ2-3, with D perhaps TRBD1 (8 bases). The CDR3 runs to 14 residues. The V end lost 9 bases, the J end lost 0 bases, and 13 bases lay between the germline ends. Germline CDR1 SNHLY, CDR2 FYNNEI. The DNA for the CDR3 is TGTGCCAGACAGGGGGGGATTAGCACAGATACGCAGTATTTT. Encoded protein: CARQGGISTDTQYF.

The chain carries TRBV30 and TRBJ2-7, with unresolved D. V was trimmed by 1 base and J by 0 bases, leaving 10 bases between them. This CDR3 has 14 amino acids. Germline V lookup: CDR1 GTSNPN, CDR2 SVGIG (reference sequence). CDR3 protein: CAWSGTNPSYEQYV. CDR3 bases: TGTGCCTGGAGTGGTACGAACCCCTCCTACGAGCAGTACGTC.

The chain's CDR3 is CASSQEDVGELFF. CDR3 coding DNA: TGTGCCAGCAGCCAGGAGGATGTCGGGGAGCTGTTTTTT. This chain links TRBV14 with TRBJ2-2; tentatively, D is TRBD2 (5 bases). CDR1 is SGHDN and CDR2 is FVKESK in the germline V gene. The V end was cut by 3 bases, the J end by 7 bases, with 9 bases between. The CDR3 runs 13 residues.